A single sample is the source of the 15 T cell receptor beta chains below, sequenced in a study of glioma-infiltrating T cells after dendritic cell vaccination. Sequencing used immunoSEQ multiplex PCR; TCRdb keeps in-frame clones, though not all of them. The sample has under 100,000 clones; over 75% are singletons. This specimen consisted of blood, obtained before dendritic cell vaccination. The source is a human donor with glioblastoma.

The chain joins TRBV2 to TRBJ2-5, with 8 nucleotides matching TRBD2. J lost 4 bases, V lost 5 bases, and 9 bases had no gene match. CDR1 is SNHLY and CDR2 is FYNNEI in the germline V gene. This CDR3 contains 15 residues. In DNA, the CDR3 is TGTGCCAGCAGTTCCCTGGGACGGGGGGGAGAGACCCAGTACTTC. Protein product: CASSSLGRGGETQYF.

The rearrangement joins TRBV9 to TRBJ1-5, with TRBD1 identical over 8 bases. Germline V gene data show CDR1 as SGDLS and CDR2 as YYNGEE. The V gene end was trimmed by 4 bases and the J gene end by 4 bases; junction bases not matched to a gene: 4. The CDR3 consists of 14 residues. CDR3 nucleotides: TGTGCCAGCAGCTTTGGACAGGGTAATCAGCCCCAGCATTTT. As protein: CASSFGQGNQPQHF.

V usage is TRBV5-6 and J usage is TRBJ2-1; 8 nucleotides line up with TRBD1. CDR1 is SGHDT and CDR2 is YYEEEE in the germline V gene. V shed 6 bases, J shed 0 bases, and the junction held 5 bases outside the gene matches. This CDR3 contains 15 residues. The CDR3 sequence is CASNRQGSSYNEQFF. The CDR3 coding sequence is TGTGCCAGCAACCGACAGGGGAGCTCCTACAATGAGCAGTTCTTC.

The V gene is TRBV19, the J gene TRBJ2-3; tentative D call: TRBD2 (6 bases). CDR1 is LNHDA, CDR2 SQIVND, per germline (reference sequence). Trimming took 4 bases from V and 5 from J, leaving 19 bases between them. The CDR3 totals 16 residues. The CDR3 is CASSTLGGGVGDTQYF. In DNA form, the CDR3 reads TGTGCCAGTAGTACCTTAGGCGGCGGGGTGGGAGATACGCAGTATTTT.

This clone was counted between two and nine times. Here the CDR3 reads CSVTSSYEQYF. The DNA of the CDR3 is TGCAGCGTCACTAGTTCCTACGAGCAGTACTTC. This chain joins TRBV29-1 and TRBJ2-7, with a weak D call TRBD2 (5 bases). Germline V gene data show CDR1 as SQVTM and CDR2 as ANQGSEA. V was pared by 6 bases and J by 1 base, with 7 bases between. This CDR3 region has 11 residues.

The CDR3 DNA reads TGTGCCAGCAGCAGGGACAGGGGGCGTGGGGCCAACGTCCTGACTTTC. Translation gives CASSRDRGRGANVLTF. The gene calls are TRBV7-9 and TRBJ2-6; TRBD1 agrees at 12 bases. V was clipped by 5 bases and J by 3 bases; unmatched bases: 2. CDR1 is SEHNR and CDR2 is FQNEAQ in the germline V gene (reference sequence). This CDR3 is 16 amino acids long.

The chain combines TRBV27 with TRBJ1-2; maybe TRBD1 (5 bases). Germline V gene lookup returns CDR1 MNHEY and CDR2 SMNVEV (reference sequence). Trimming pared 3 bases from V and 4 bases from J, leaving 12 bases between. This CDR3 has 14 amino acids. Here the CDR3 reads CASSFLSGGYGYTF. The CDR3 nucleotides are TGTGCCAGCAGTTTCCTTTCGGGGGGCTATGGCTACACCTTC.

The chain combines TRBV10-2 with TRBJ2-1; D is possibly TRBD2 (6 bases). This CDR3 comprises 13 residues. Per the germline V gene, CDR1 is WSHSY and CDR2 is SAAADI. V was shortened by 8 bases and J by 4 bases, with 12 bases between the two germline ends. The CDR3 region is CASAGFLYNEQFF. The CDR3 DNA sequence: TGCGCCAGCGCGGGGTTTTTATACAATGAGCAGTTCTTC.

The genes are TRBV27 and TRBJ1-4, with D possibly matching TRBD1 (5 bases). The CDR3 is made up of 14 amino acids. Germline V CDR1 and CDR2: MNHEY, SMNVEV (reference sequence). Deletions cut 5 bases from V and 8 bases from J, with 15 bases between. The CDR3 is CASSPPGVGEKLFF. Here the CDR3 DNA reads TGTGCCAGCAGTCCCCCGGGGGTTGGCGAAAAACTGTTTTTT.

V usage is TRBV6-1 and J usage is TRBJ2-5; 8 nucleotides agree with TRBD2. The trim removed 5 bases at V and 2 bases at J, leaving 7 bases unmatched. Germline V CDR1 and CDR2: MNHNS, SASEGT. CDR3 length: 15 amino acids. CDR3 in DNA: TGTGCCAGCAGTTCCCGGGGGGGCGCGCAAGAGACCCAGTACTTC. Translation gives CASSSRGGAQETQYF.

Points on this clone: A junction end diverges from the germline sequence, so it may reflect a read error. V and J are TRBV11-2 and TRBJ2-2, with 10 bases fitting TRBD2. Germline V gene sequence: CDR1 SGHAT, CDR2 FQNNGV. CDR3 size: 16 residues. The CDR3 DNA follows: TGTGCCAGCAACTTAGCGGGGGGCCAAGACACCGGGGAGCTGTTTTTT. Translated: CASNLAGGQDTGELFF.

In DNA form, the CDR3 reads TGTGCCACCAGCGGGGCGGAGAGGACTGAAGCTTTCTTT. It yields the protein CATSGAERTEAFF. The chain couples TRBV15 to TRBJ1-1; tentatively, D is TRBD1 (5 bases). The CDR3 spans 13 residues. Between the trimmed V and J ends, which lost 5 bases and 5 bases, there was a span of 12 bases. Germline V gene sequence: CDR1 LNHNV, CDR2 YYDKDF (reference sequence). The variable domain in full, completed from reference TRBV15 and TRBJ1-1, reads DAMVIQNPRYQVTQFGKPVTLSCSQTLNHNVMYWYQQKSSQAPKLLFHYYDKDFNNEADTPDNFQSRRPNTSFCFLDIRSPGLGDTAMYLCATSGAERTEAFFGQGTRLTVV.

This sequence joins TRBV7-6 and TRBJ2-1; 9 bases are a match to TRBD2. Germline-derived CDR1 and CDR2 are SGHVS and FNYEAQ. V shed 4 bases, J shed 1 base, and the junction held 5 bases outside the gene matches. The CDR3 contains 16 residues. CDR3 in DNA: TGTGCCAGCAGCTCCCCTAGCGGGGCGTCCTACAATGAGCAGTTCTTC. Protein product: CASSSPSGASYNEQFF.

Here the CDR3 DNA reads TGTGCCAGCAGCCGGACAGGGGGAGGTGGCTACACCTTC. Residues: CASSRTGGGGYTF. The V gene is TRBV7-3, the J gene TRBJ1-2; 10 bases line up with TRBD1. J lost 7 bases, V lost 5 bases, and 4 bases had no gene match. The CDR3 consists of 13 residues. Looked up from germline, CDR1 is SGHTA and CDR2 is FQGTGA.

The chain employs TRBV2 and TRBJ1-5, with TRBD1 matching over 7 bases. The CDR3 is made up of 13 amino acids. V was pared by 9 bases and J by 3 bases, with 5 bases of the junction left unmatched. Germline lookup yields CDR1 SNHLY and CDR2 FYNNEI. In DNA, the CDR3 is TGTGCCAGTTGGACAGGACACAATCAGCCCCAGCATTTT. Translating it yields CASWTGHNQPQHF.